This T cell receptor beta chain was profiled in a study of T cell changes during pregnancy in multiple sclerosis. TCRdb's copy holds only in-frame clones and misses some; the assay was immunoSEQ multiplex PCR. The data show over 55,000 clones, with over 80% seen just once and around 2.9% held by the top ten. CDR1 and CDR2 from the germline V gene are LNHDA and SQIVND (reference sequence). The length of the CDR3 is 16 residues. J lost 4 bases, V lost 5 bases, and 13 bases had no gene match. The chain recombines TRBV19 with TRBJ1-1; TRBD1 matches 7 bases. The TCR sequence derives from a female donor in good health, enrolled as a control in a pregnancy study. Sequenced material: CD8+ T cells from peripheral blood mononuclear cells, taken in the third trimester of pregnancy. The DNA for the CDR3 is TGTGCCAGTAGTTTTACACCGGGACAGAAAATCACTGAAGCTTTCTTT. The encoded protein is CASSFTPGQKITEAFF.